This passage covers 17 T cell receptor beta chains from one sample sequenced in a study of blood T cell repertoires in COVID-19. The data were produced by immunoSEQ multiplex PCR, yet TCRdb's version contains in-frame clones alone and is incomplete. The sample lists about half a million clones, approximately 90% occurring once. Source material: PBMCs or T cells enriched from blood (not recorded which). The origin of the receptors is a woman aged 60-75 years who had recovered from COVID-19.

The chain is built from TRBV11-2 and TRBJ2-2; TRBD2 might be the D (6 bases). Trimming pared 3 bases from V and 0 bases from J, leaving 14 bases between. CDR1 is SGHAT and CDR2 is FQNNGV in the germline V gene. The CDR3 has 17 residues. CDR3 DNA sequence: TGTGCCAGCAGCTTGGGGCGCAGGGACTCGAACACCGGGGAGCTGTTTTTT. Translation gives CASSLGRRDSNTGELFF. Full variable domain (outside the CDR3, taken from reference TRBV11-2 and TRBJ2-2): EAGVAQSPRYKIIEKRQSVAFWCNPISGHATLYWYQQILGQGPKLLIQFQNNGVVDDSQLPKDRFSAERLKGVDSTLKIQPAKLEDSAVYLCASSLGRRDSNTGELFFGEGSRLTVL.

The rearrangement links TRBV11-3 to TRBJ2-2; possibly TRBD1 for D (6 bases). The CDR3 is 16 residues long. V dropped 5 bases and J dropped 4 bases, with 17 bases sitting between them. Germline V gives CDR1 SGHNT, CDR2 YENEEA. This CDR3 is CASSRSAGTSTGELFF. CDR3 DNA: TGTGCCAGCAGCCGGAGCGCAGGGACATCCACCGGGGAGCTGTTTTTT.

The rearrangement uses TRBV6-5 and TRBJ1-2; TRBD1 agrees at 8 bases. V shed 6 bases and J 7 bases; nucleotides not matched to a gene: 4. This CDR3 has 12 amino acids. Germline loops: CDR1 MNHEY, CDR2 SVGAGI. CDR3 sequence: CASSRGQGGYTF. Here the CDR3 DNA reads TGTGCCAGCAGCAGGGGGCAGGGTGGCTACACCTTC.

CDR3 DNA: TGTGCCAGCAGCTTCTCTAGCTCGGATACGCAGTATTTT. This gives the protein CASSFSSSDTQYF. The V gene is TRBV11-3, the J gene TRBJ2-3; D may be TRBD2 (5 bases). Trimming took 3 bases from V and 6 from J, leaving 10 bases between them. Germline values: CDR1 SGHNT, CDR2 YENEEA. The CDR3 length is 13 residues. The entire variable domain, with the rest obtained from reference TRBV11-3 and TRBJ2-3, is as follows: EAGVVQSPRYKIIEKKQPVAFWCNPISGHNTLYWYLQNLGQGPELLIRYENEEAVDDSQLPKDRFSAERLKGVDSTLKIQPAELGDSAVYLCASSFSSSDTQYFGPGTRLTVL.

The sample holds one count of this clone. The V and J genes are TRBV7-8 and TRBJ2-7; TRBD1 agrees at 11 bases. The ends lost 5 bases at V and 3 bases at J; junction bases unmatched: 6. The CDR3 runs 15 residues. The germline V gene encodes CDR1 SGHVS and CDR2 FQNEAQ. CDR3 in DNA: TGTGCCAGCAGCCGTCTGGGACAGGGGGTCTACGAGCAGTACTTC. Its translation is CASSRLGQGVYEQYF.

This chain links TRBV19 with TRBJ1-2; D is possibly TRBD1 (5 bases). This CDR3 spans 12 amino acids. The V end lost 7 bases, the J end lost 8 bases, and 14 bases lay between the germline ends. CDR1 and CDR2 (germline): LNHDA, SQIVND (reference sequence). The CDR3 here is CASNDRGSGYTF. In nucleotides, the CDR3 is TGTGCCAGTAACGATCGGGGGTCCGGCTACACCTTC.

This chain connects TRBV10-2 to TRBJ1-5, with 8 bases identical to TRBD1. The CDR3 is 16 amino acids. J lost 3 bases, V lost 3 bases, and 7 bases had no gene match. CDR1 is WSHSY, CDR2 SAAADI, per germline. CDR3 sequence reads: CASSERQGATNQPQHF. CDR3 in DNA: TGCGCCAGCAGTGAAAGGCAGGGGGCGACCAATCAGCCCCAGCATTTT.

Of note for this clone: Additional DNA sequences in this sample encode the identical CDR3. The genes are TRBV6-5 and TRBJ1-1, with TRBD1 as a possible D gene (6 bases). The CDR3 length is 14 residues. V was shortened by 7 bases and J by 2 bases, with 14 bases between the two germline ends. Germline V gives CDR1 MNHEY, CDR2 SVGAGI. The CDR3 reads CASIPGTSNTEAFF. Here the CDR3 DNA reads TGTGCCAGCATTCCCGGGACATCCAACACTGAAGCTTTCTTT.

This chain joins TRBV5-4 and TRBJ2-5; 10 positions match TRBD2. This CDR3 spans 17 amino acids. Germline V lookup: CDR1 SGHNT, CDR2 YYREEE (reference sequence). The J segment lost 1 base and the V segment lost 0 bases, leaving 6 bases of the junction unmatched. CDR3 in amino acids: CASSLGGGLAAQETQYF. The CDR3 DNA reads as TGTGCCAGCAGCTTGGGTGGTGGACTAGCGGCCCAAGAGACCCAGTACTTC.

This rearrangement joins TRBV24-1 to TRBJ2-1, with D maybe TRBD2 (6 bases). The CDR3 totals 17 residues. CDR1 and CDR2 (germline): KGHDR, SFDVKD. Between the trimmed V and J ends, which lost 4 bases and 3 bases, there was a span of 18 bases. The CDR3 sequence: CATSERPGVRSYNEQFF. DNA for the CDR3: TGTGCCACCAGTGAAAGACCGGGAGTACGCAGCTACAATGAGCAGTTCTTC.

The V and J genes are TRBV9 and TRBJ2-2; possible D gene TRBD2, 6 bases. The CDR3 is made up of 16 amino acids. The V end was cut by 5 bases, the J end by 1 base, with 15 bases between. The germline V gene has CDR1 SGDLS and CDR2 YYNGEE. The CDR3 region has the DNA TGTGCCAGCAGTGTGGGGGGACCTCTGAACACCGGGGAGCTGTTTTTT. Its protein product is CASSVGGPLNTGELFF.

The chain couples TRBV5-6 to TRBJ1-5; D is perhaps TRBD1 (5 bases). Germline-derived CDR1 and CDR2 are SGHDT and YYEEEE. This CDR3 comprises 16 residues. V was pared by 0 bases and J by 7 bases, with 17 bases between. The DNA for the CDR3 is TGTGCCAGCAGCTTGGCCTCCCCGCTGGGGGGGCAGCCCCAGCATTTT. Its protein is CASSLASPLGGQPQHF.

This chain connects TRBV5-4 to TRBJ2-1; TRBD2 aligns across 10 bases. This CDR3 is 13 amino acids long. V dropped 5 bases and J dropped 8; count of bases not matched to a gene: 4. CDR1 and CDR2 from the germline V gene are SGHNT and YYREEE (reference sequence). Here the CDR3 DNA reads TGTGCCAGCAGATCCGGGACTAGCGATGAGCAGTTCTTC. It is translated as CASRSGTSDEQFF.

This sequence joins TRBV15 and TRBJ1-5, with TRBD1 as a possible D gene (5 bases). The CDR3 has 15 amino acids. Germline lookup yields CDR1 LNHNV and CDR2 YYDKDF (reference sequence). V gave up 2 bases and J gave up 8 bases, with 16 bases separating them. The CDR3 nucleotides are TGTGCCACCAGCAGAAACCAGGGTGTAGGAGAGCCCCAGCATTTT. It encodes CATSRNQGVGEPQHF.

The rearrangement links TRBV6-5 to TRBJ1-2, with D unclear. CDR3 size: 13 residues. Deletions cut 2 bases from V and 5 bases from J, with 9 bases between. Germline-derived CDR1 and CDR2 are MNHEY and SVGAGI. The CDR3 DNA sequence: TGTGCCAGCAGTTACGCCTATACTTATGGCTACACCTTC. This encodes CASSYAYTYGYTF.

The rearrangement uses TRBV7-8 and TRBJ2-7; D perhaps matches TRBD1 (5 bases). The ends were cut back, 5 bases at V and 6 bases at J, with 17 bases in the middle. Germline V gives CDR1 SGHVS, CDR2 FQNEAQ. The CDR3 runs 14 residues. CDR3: CASSLQAGRSEQYF. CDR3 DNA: TGTGCCAGCAGCCTCCAGGCAGGGCGATCCGAGCAGTACTTC.

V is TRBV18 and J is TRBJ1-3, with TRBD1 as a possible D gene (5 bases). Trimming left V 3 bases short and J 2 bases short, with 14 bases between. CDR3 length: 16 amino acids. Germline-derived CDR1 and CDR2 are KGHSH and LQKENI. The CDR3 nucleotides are TGTGCCAGCTCACCTTTCGCTACAGGTGCTGGAAACACCATATATTTT. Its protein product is CASSPFATGAGNTIYF.